This entry features one T cell receptor (beta chain) sequence. The CDR3 extends over 14 amino acids. Germline V lookup: CDR1 ENHRY, CDR2 SYGVKD. The V and J ends lost 10 bases and 2 bases, in that order; junction bases with no gene match: 9. This sample stems from a study of siplizumab effects on memory and regulatory T cells. TCRdb's table, derived via immunoSEQ multiplex PCR, lists solely in-frame clones and lacks some. The sample contains 90,000 to 140,000 clones, approximately 94% of which appear only once. The chain couples TRBV10-3 to TRBJ1-2, with 8 nucleotides matching TRBD1. The clonotype originates from a human donor in good health. Input material: CD4+ T cells sorted from blood. Here the CDR3 DNA reads TGTGCCACCCTTCGGGCAGGGGGCAACTATGGCTACACCTTC. It is translated as CATLRAGGNYGYTF.